This is a list of T cell receptor beta chains from one sample in a study of T cell responses to AZD1222 COVID-19 vaccine. Generated by immunoSEQ multiplex PCR, the TCRdb table keeps only in-frame clones and is missing some. The table lists around 78,000 clones, roughly 90% of them singletons. The input for sequencing was peripheral blood, taken 28 days after the second AZD1222 dose. The receptors shown here come from an adult who received the AZD1222 COVID-19 vaccine. The CDR3 runs from the conserved cysteine through the conserved F or W. A D gene is named only where the DNA matches it firmly. A row's size may be missing; if present it is once, few, many or a size class.

D,V,J,size,CDR3,DNA
TRBD2,TRBV7-9,TRBJ2-5,-,CASSRPGLAGETQYF,TGTGCCAGCAGCCGACCGGGACTAGCGGGTGAGACCCAGTACTTC
-,TRBV4-1,TRBJ2-3,-,CASSQDSGDYTDTQYF,TGCGCCAGCAGCCAAGATTCAGGGGACTACACAGATACGCAGTATTTT
TRBD2,TRBV27,TRBJ2-7,-,CASTQTSGGYEQYF,TGTGCCAGCACCCAGACTAGCGGGGGCTACGAGCAGTACTTC
TRBD2,TRBV6-5,TRBJ2-7,-,CASSTSGASSYEQYF,TGTGCCAGCAGTACTAGCGGGGCGAGCTCCTACGAGCAGTACTTC
-,TRBV7-7,TRBJ2-6,once,CASSLGQSGANVLTF,TGTGCCAGCAGCTTAGGACAGTCTGGGGCCAACGTCCTGACTTTC
TRBD1,TRBV29-1,TRBJ2-7,few,CSVLGGTGGRSYEQYF,TGCAGCGTTCTCGGAGGGACAGGGGGTAGGTCCTACGAGCAGTACTTC
TRBD2,TRBV19,TRBJ2-7,-,CASSGSSGVSSYEQYF,TGTGCCAGTAGTGGTTCTAGCGGGGTCAGCTCCTACGAGCAGTACTTC
-,TRBV14,TRBJ2-7,-,CASSQATGTAYEQYF,TGTGCCAGCAGCCAAGCTACAGGGACCGCCTACGAGCAGTACTTC
-,TRBV9,TRBJ2-3,-,CASSQGRLGADTQYF,TGTGCCAGTAGCCAGGGTCGCCTCGGGGCAGATACGCAGTATTTT
-,TRBV6-5,TRBJ2-7,few,CASSPGGQSYEQYF,TGTGCCAGCAGCCCAGGCGGACAGTCCTACGAGCAGTACTTC
-,TRBV19,TRBJ2-3,-,CASSKTDTQYF,TGTGCCAGTAGCAAAACAGATACGCAGTATTTT
-,TRBV19,TRBJ2-5,-,CASSISRRERGQETQYF,TGTGCCAGTAGTATAAGTAGAAGGGAACGGGGCCAAGAGACCCAGTACTTC
-,TRBV6-5,TRBJ2-7,-,CASSSQGGGSYEQYF,TGTGCCAGCAGCTCACAGGGAGGGGGCAGCTACGAGCAGTACTTC
-,TRBV2,TRBJ2-7,-,CASSITYEQYF,TGTGCCAGCAGCATAACTTACGAGCAGTACTTC
-,TRBV5-4,TRBJ2-1,-,CASSMRQPTPYNEQFF,TGTGCCAGCAGCATGCGACAGCCCACGCCTTACAATGAGCAGTTCTTC
-,TRBV5-6,TRBJ2-7,-,CASSVGTFDEQYF,TGTGCCAGCAGCGTTGGGACATTCGACGAGCAGTACTTC
-,TRBV18,TRBJ1-2,-,CASSQNRDNYGYTF,TGTGCCAGCTCACAAAACCGGGACAACTATGGCTACACCTTC
-,TRBV5-4,TRBJ1-2,-,CASSVGTSNYGYTF,TGTGCCAGCAGCGTCGGGACATCTAACTATGGCTACACCTTC
TRBD2,TRBV9,TRBJ2-3,-,CASSLSGGTTDTQYF,TGTGCCAGCAGCCTTAGCGGGGGGACCACAGATACGCAGTATTTT
TRBD1,TRBV5-1,TRBJ2-2,-,CASSRGQGTDTGELFF,TGCGCCAGCAGCCGGGGACAGGGTACGGACACCGGGGAGCTGTTTTTT